These 28 T cell receptor beta chains originate from one sample sequenced in a study of T cells in Graves' hyperthyroidism and ophthalmopathy. RNA transcripts yielded amplified TCR beta CDR3 regions. With the HTBI primer set, the TCR CDR3 went through a first round of RT-PCR. One entry per CDR3 protein results from TCRdb running MiXCR on the multiplex PCR reads. The table lists hundreds of thousands of distinct CDR3 sequences, roughly 13% of them singletons, with 28% in the top ten. Sequencing was carried out using blood. The receptors originated from a man aged 45-65 years with Graves' ophthalmopathy.

This clonotype was counted at least ten times. The chain carries TRBV6-1 and TRBJ1-1; D uncertain. From germline, CDR1 is MNHNS and CDR2 SASEGT. The CDR3 has 13 residues. Trimming stripped 3 bases from V and 1 base from J, with 6 bases between. The CDR3 sequence: CASSENRNTEAFF. In DNA, the CDR3 is TGTGCCAGCAGTGAGAACAGGAACACTGAAGCTTTCTTT.

Only a few counts were recorded for this clonotype. The V call is TRBV6-1, the J call TRBJ2-4; D may be TRBD1 (5 bases). The germline gives CDR1 MNHNS, CDR2 SASEGT. CDR3 length: 14 residues. The V and J ends lost 6 bases and 3 bases respectively, with 12 bases between them. In DNA form, the CDR3 reads TGTGCCAGCAGATCACAGGCTGGCAAAAACATTCAGTACTTC. Protein product: CASRSQAGKNIQYF.

This clonotype was recorded at least ten times. The J gene is TRBJ2-1, the V gene TRBV20-1, with D tentatively TRBD2 (5 bases). The CDR3 is 15 residues long. Trimming shortened V by 3 bases and J by 4 bases, and 16 bases separated the two germline ends. CDR1 and CDR2 from the germline V gene are DFQATT and SNEGSKA (reference sequence). CDR3 protein: CSARYGGLQYNEQFF. The CDR3 nucleotides are TGCAGTGCTAGGTACGGCGGGCTCCAGTACAATGAGCAGTTCTTC.

In this sample, this clonotype turned up a few times. The chain links TRBV12-3 or TRBV12-4 to TRBJ2-7, with unresolved D. The CDR3 is 11 amino acids. Trimming cost V 6 bases and J 6 bases, with 9 bases left between them. CDR3 in DNA: TGTGCCAGCAGAACCGTGGGCGAGCAGTACTTC. Its translation: CASRTVGEQYF.

This rearrangement joins TRBV6-1 to TRBJ2-7; D gene uncertain. V lost 8 bases and J 4 bases, leaving 12 bases between the germline ends. The germline V gene has CDR1 MNHNS and CDR2 SASEGT. The CDR3 is made up of 12 amino acids. The CDR3: CASESNGYEQYF. In DNA, the CDR3 is TGTGCCAGCGAAAGTAACGGGTACGAGCAGTACTTC.

This clonotype was counted many times. The chain combines TRBV30 with TRBJ2-1; 7 bases are shared with TRBD2. V shed 4 bases, J shed 8 bases, and the junction held 8 bases outside the gene matches. The germline CDR1 and CDR2 sequences are GTSNPN and SVGIG (reference sequence). This CDR3 has 13 residues. The CDR3 sequence: CAWKGGSRHEQFF. CDR3 DNA: TGTGCCTGGAAGGGCGGGAGTAGACATGAGCAGTTCTTC. The complete variable domain, with remaining parts taken from reference TRBV30 and TRBJ2-1, reads SQTIHQWPATLVQPVGSPLSLECTVEGTSNPNLYWYRQAAGRGLQLLFYSVGIGQISSEVPQNLSASRPQDRQFILSSKKLLLSDSGFYLCAWKGGSRHEQFFGPGTRLTVL.

At least ten counts were recorded for this clonotype. This chain joins TRBV12-3 or TRBV12-4 and TRBJ1-1; 9 bases align to TRBD1. V was pared by 5 bases and J by 4 bases, with 5 bases of the junction left unmatched. The CDR3 is made up of 14 amino acids. CDR3 region: CASSAKDRGTEAFF. DNA for the CDR3: TGTGCCAGCAGTGCGAAGGACAGGGGCACTGAAGCTTTCTTT.

The rearrangement joins TRBV5-1 to TRBJ2-1; the D gene could be TRBD1 or TRBD2 (5 bases each). This CDR3 comprises 16 residues. Trimming left V 4 bases short and J 5 bases short, with 19 bases between. Germline CDR1 and CDR2: SGHRS and YFSETQ. CDR3 loop: CASSLIGTGKNNEQFF. CDR3 bases: TGCGCCAGCAGCCTGATAGGGACGGGAAAAAACAATGAGCAGTTCTTC.

This clonotype showed up many times. The CDR3 nucleotides read TGTGCCAGCAGCTTAGGAGGGAATAGCAATCAGCCCCAGCATTTT. It translates to CASSLGGNSNQPQHF. The genes are TRBV7-9 and TRBJ1-5, with D unclear. V dropped 1 base and J dropped 0 bases, with 7 bases sitting between them. CDR3 length: 15 residues. Germline V gene data show CDR1 as SEHNR and CDR2 as FQNEAQ (reference sequence). The full variable domain, with the rest looked up from reference TRBV7-9 and TRBJ1-5, is DTGVSQNPRHKITKRGQNVTFRCDPISEHNRLYWYRQTLGQGPEFLTYFQNEAQLEKSRLLSDRFSAERPKGSFSTLEIQRTEQGDSAMYLCASSLGGNSNQPQHFGDGTRLSIL.

This clonotype showed up many times. The chain couples TRBV20-1 to TRBJ2-2, with 12 bases aligning to TRBD2. V lost 3 bases, J lost 3 bases, and 5 bases stayed unmatched. This CDR3 has 16 residues. Germline V gene lookup returns CDR1 DFQATT and CDR2 SNEGSKA (reference sequence). CDR3 region: CSASPSGREHTGELFF. The CDR3 bases are TGCAGTGCTAGTCCTAGCGGGAGGGAGCACACCGGGGAGCTGTTTTTT.

This clonotype occurred many times. The rearrangement uses TRBV6-2 or TRBV6-3 and TRBJ2-7, with 7 bases aligning to TRBD2. The CDR3 spans 15 residues. Trimming took 6 bases from V and 3 from J; bases not matched to a gene: 11. The germline gives CDR1 MNHEY, CDR2 SVGEGT. The CDR3 DNA is TGTGCCAGCAGCCAATTACTAGCGCCTTACTACGAGCAGTACTTC. Encoded protein: CASSQLLAPYYEQYF.

A remark on this clonotype: A much larger clone sits a single nucleotide away, making a read error possible. The rearrangement uses TRBV7-2 and TRBJ1-5; no definite D call. The J call may be faulty, since TRBJ2-3 better matches the DNA end. The CDR3 is 12 residues long. Per germline, CDR1 SGHTA and CDR2 FQGNSA. CDR3 coding DNA: TGTGCCAGCAGCTTCCCGGGTCAGCCCCAGTATTTT. Protein: CASSFPGQPQYF.

The chain joins TRBV20-1 to TRBJ2-1, with TRBD2 matching 15 bases. The CDR3 sequence is 17 residues long. Germline-derived CDR1 and CDR2 are DFQATT and SNEGSKA (reference sequence). J lost 7 bases, V lost 6 bases, and 13 bases had no gene match. In nucleotides, the CDR3 is TGCAGTGCCCGAGGACTAGCGGGAGGGCCTGCGGATAATGAGCAGTTCTTC. Protein: CSARGLAGGPADNEQFF.

This clonotype was counted only a few times. The V and J genes are TRBV28 and TRBJ1-5; D is undetermined. V was shortened by 4 bases and J by 3 bases, with 7 bases between the two germline ends. CDR3 length equals 13 residues. Germline loops: CDR1 MDHEN, CDR2 SYDVKM. CDR3 nucleotide sequence: TGTGCCAGCAGTTGGGGTATCAATCAGCCCCAGCATTTT. Translation: CASSWGINQPQHF.

In its sample, this clonotype was seen many times. The rearrangement joins TRBV5-1 to TRBJ2-1; no reliable D call. V gave up 1 base and J gave up 8 bases, with 10 bases separating them. The germline CDR1 and CDR2 sequences are SGHRS and YFSETQ. CDR3 length equals 13 residues. CDR3 residues: CASSLSGNHEQFF. The CDR3 nucleotides are TGCGCCAGCAGCTTGTCCGGAAACCATGAGCAGTTCTTC.

This clonotype was recorded many times. The chain carries TRBV24-1 and TRBJ2-6; either TRBD1 or TRBD2 may fit D (5 bases each). This CDR3 has 16 residues. The V end lost 5 bases, the J end lost 0 bases, and 10 bases lay between the germline ends. CDR1 is KGHDR and CDR2 is SFDVKD in the germline V gene. The DNA of the CDR3 is TGTGCCACCAGTGGGGGGTCCCACTCTGGGGCCAACGTCCTGACTTTC. Translated: CATSGGSHSGANVLTF.

The genes are TRBV7-9 and TRBJ2-7, with TRBD2 matching 10 bases. The V segment lost 1 base and the J segment 0 bases; nucleotides outside the gene matches: 9. The germline gives CDR1 SEHNR, CDR2 FQNEAQ (reference sequence). This CDR3 has 18 residues. The CDR3 nucleotides read TGTGCCAGCAGCTTAGATCGGCCACTAGCGGGAACCTCCTACGAGCAGTACTTC. This encodes CASSLDRPLAGTSYEQYF.

The chain joins TRBV29-1 to TRBJ1-1; D remains unclear. CDR1 is SQVTM and CDR2 is ANQGSEA in the germline V gene. The V gene lost 4 bases and the J gene lost 6 bases, with 12 bases spanning the gap. The CDR3 contains 12 residues. The CDR3 region has the DNA TGCAGCGTTGTGTCGGTTCGAGCTGAAGCTTTCTTT. Residues: CSVVSVRAEAFF.

The V and J genes are TRBV20-1 and TRBJ1-5; D may be TRBD1 (6 bases). The V gene's germline CDR1 is DFQATT and CDR2 SNEGSKA (reference sequence). The V gene lost 5 bases and the J gene lost 2 bases, with 13 bases spanning the gap. The CDR3 has 14 amino acids. The CDR3 sequence is CSAQGFEGNQPQHF. The CDR3 DNA follows: TGCAGTGCTCAGGGGTTTGAGGGCAATCAGCCCCAGCATTTT.

This clonotype was counted many times. The V gene is TRBV11-3, the J gene TRBJ1-1; D uncertain. Germline CDR1 and CDR2: SGHNT and YENEEA. With 8 bases removed from V and 0 bases from J, the gap between germline ends came to 13 bases. This CDR3 contains 14 residues. CDR3 sequence: CASSPGGMNTEAFF. CDR3 in DNA: TGTGCCAGCTCCCCCGGAGGGATGAACACTGAAGCTTTCTTT.

The chain recombines TRBV5-5 with TRBJ2-1; TRBD1 matches 11 bases. After removal of 5 bases from V and 7 bases from J, the junction contained 8 bases not matched to a gene. The CDR3 loop spans 15 amino acids. The germline CDR1 and CDR2 sequences are SGHKS and YYEKEE (reference sequence). For the CDR3, the DNA is TGTGCCAGCAGAAGGGGGACAGGGGGGGGTAATGAGCAGTTCTTC. The encoded protein is CASRRGTGGGNEQFF. Based on the CDR3 plus reference TRBV5-5 and TRBJ2-1, the full variable domain is DAGVTQSPTHLIKTRGQQVTLRCSPISGHKSVSWYQQVLGQGPQFIFQYYEKEERGRGNFPDRFSARQFPNYSSELNVNALLLGDSALYLCASRRGTGGGNEQFFGPGTRLTVL.

This clonotype showed up just once. The chain is built from TRBV27 and TRBJ1-6; 10 positions agree with TRBD1. The ends lost 7 bases at V and 10 bases at J; junction bases unmatched: 16. Per the germline V gene, CDR1 is MNHEY and CDR2 is SMNVEV (reference sequence). This CDR3 is 17 amino acids long. The CDR3 coding sequence is TGTGCCAGCACCGATTTCGCAGGACAGGGGGATCGGTCACCCCTCCACTTT. This sequence encodes CASTDFAGQGDRSPLHF.

The sample holds one count of this clonotype. Being one base from a much bigger clone, this may be a read error. J is TRBJ2-1 and V is TRBV5-5, with unresolved D. Germline V CDR1 and CDR2: SGHKS, YYEKEE (reference sequence). The CDR3 runs to 12 residues. The germline V and J ends were trimmed by 6 bases and 2 bases, with 6 bases remaining between them. The CDR3: CASILPYNEQFF. CDR3 coding DNA: TGTGCCAGCATCCTCCCCTACAATGAGCAGTTCTTC.

This clonotype was seen repeatedly, ten times or more. The chain links TRBV28 to TRBJ2-7, with D maybe TRBD2 (6 bases). The length of the CDR3 is 18 residues. The germline CDR1 and CDR2 sequences are MDHEN and SYDVKM. Between the trimmed V and J ends, which lost 3 bases and 3 bases, there was a span of 24 bases. The CDR3 sequence is CASSFWTPRRLVVYEQYF. The CDR3 nucleotides read TGTGCCAGCAGTTTCTGGACCCCCCGGCGACTAGTAGTCTACGAGCAGTACTTC. Together with reference TRBV28 and TRBJ2-7, the CDR3 gives the full variable domain: DVKVTQSSRYLVKRTGEKVFLECVQDMDHENMFWYRQDPGLGLRLIYFSYDVKMKEKGDIPEGYSVSREKKERFSLILESASTNQTSMYLCASSFWTPRRLVVYEQYFGPGTRLTVT.

For the CDR3, the DNA is TGTGCCAGCAGCCAAGTTGAGGGCTTCTACGAGCCAGATACGCAGTATTTT. Protein product: CASSQVEGFYEPDTQYF. The chain combines TRBV14 with TRBJ2-3; TRBD2 might be the D (5 bases). Trimming removed 1 base from V and 4 bases from J, with 18 bases in between. From germline, CDR1 is SGHDN and CDR2 FVKESK. The CDR3 is 17 residues long.

This clonotype occurred a few times. The V gene is TRBV6-1, the J gene TRBJ2-2, with D perhaps matching TRBD1 (5 bases). Trimming stripped 6 bases from V and 0 bases from J, with 14 bases between. Germline V gene data show CDR1 as MNHNS and CDR2 as SASEGT. The CDR3 loop spans 16 amino acids. CDR3 residues: CASRTRGGANTGELFF. In nucleotides, the CDR3 is TGTGCCAGCAGAACAAGGGGCGGAGCGAACACCGGGGAGCTGTTTTTT.

The rearrangement links TRBV19 to TRBJ2-1; 7 nucleotides align to TRBD1. V was clipped by 4 bases and J by 7 bases; unmatched bases: 4. In germline, CDR1 is LNHDA, CDR2 SQIVND (reference sequence). This CDR3 has 13 residues. CDR3 coding DNA: TGTGCCAGTAGTACGCCGACAGGGAATGAGCAGTTCTTC. It translates to CASSTPTGNEQFF.

Notes on this clonotype: This may come from a read error, since a much larger clone is one base off. V is TRBV29-1 and J is TRBJ2-1, with D perhaps TRBD2 (6 bases). From germline, CDR1 is SQVTM and CDR2 ANQGSEA. With 6 bases removed from V and 3 bases from J, the gap between germline ends came to 15 bases. The CDR3 has 14 residues. In nucleotides, the CDR3 is TGCAGCGTACGAAGTGGTAGCGGCTACAATGAGCAGTTCTTC. It yields the protein CSVRSGSGYNEQFF.